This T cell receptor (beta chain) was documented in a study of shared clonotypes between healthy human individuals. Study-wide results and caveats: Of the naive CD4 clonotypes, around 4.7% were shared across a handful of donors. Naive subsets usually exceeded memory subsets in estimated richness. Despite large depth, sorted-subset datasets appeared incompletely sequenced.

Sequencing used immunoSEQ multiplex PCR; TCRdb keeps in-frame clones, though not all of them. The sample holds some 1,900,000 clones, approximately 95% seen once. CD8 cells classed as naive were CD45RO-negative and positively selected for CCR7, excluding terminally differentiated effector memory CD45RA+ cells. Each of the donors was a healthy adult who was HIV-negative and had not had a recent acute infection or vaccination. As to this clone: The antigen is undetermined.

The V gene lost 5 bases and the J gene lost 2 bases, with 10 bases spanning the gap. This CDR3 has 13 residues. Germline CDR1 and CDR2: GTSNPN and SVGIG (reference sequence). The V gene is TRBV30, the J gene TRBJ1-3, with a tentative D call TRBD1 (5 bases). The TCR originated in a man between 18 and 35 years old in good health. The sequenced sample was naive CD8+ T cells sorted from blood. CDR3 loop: CAWVGTPGNTIYF. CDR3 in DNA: TGTGCCTGGGTAGGGACCCCTGGAAACACCATATATTTT.